This T cell receptor (beta chain) emerged from a study of T cell changes during pregnancy in multiple sclerosis (dated by TCRdb to between 2018 and 2021). About the investigation overall: In women with multiple sclerosis, the researchers looked at how the T cell repertoire shifted as pregnancy progressed.

There are 14 amino acids in the CDR3, from cysteine to phenylalanine inclusive. Left in the record is the CDR3 DNA by itself, 42 bases read in frame from the first base. Between the V and J ends, shortened by 5 bases and 5 bases respectively, the junction contains 15 bases. According to the germline V gene (reference sequence), CDR1 reads LNHDA and CDR2 reads SQIVND. Note on this clone: The target of this receptor is not known. Base qualities are not recorded, but no much larger clone differs from it by a single base.

Preparation of the library involved the immunoSEQ multiplex PCR assay. Held by TCRdb, this immuneACCESS table contains in-frame sequences only and omits some clones. Under half of the omission traces to an unresolved V gene where checked; the cause of the rest is unknown. In all, the sample holds some 52,000 clones, and just over 90% of those were seen once. The ten largest clonotypes hold about 0.37% of the sample. This TCR was sampled from a female donor with multiple sclerosis, enrolled in a pregnancy study. The sequences come from CD4+ T cells from peripheral blood mononuclear cells, collected before pregnancy. The chain uses TRBV19 and TRBJ1-2; a confident D gene designation cannot be given. The CDR3 region has the sequence CASSPGEGEYGYTF. The bases are TGTGCCAGTAGTCCCGGGGAGGGTGAATATGGCTACACCTTC.